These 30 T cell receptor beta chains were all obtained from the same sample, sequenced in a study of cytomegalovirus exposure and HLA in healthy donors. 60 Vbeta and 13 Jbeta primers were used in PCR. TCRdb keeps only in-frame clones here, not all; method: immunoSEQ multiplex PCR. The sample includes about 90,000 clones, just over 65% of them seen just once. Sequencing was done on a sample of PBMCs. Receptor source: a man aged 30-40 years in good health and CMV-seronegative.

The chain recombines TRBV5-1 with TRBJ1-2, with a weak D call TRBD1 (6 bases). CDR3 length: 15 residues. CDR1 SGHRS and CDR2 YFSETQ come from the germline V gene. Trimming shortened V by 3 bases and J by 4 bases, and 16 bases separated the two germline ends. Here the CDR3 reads CASSSETVDSYGYTF. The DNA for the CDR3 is TGCGCCAGCAGCTCTGAAACCGTGGACAGCTATGGCTACACCTTC. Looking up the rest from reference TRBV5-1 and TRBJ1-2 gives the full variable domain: KAGVTQTPRYLIKTRGQQVTLSCSPISGHRSVSWYQQTPGQGLQFLFEYFSETQRNKGNFPGRFSGRQFSNSRSEMNVSTLELGDSALYLCASSSETVDSYGYTFGSGTRLTVV.

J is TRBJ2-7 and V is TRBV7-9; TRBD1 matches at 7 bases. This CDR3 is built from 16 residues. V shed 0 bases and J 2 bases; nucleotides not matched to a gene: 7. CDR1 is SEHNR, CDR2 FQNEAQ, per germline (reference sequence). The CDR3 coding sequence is TGTGCCAGCAGCTTAGCCAGGGGGTACAACACCTACGAGCAGTACTTC. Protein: CASSLARGYNTYEQYF.

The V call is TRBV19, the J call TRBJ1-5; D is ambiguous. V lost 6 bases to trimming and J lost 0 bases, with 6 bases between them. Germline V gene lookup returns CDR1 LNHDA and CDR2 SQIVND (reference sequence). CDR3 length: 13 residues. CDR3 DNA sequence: TGTGCCAGTAGGGAGTATAGCAATCAGCCCCAGCATTTT. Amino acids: CASREYSNQPQHF.

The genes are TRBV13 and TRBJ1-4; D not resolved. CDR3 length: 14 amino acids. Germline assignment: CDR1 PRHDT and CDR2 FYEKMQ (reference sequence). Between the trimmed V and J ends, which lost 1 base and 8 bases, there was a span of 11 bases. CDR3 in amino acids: CASSLEAGGEKLFF. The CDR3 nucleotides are TGTGCCAGCAGCTTAGAGGCTGGAGGGGAAAAACTGTTTTTT.

The DNA for the CDR3 is TGTGCCAGCAGCTTAACTCCGGGGGATGGCTACACCTTC. As protein: CASSLTPGDGYTF. The chain couples TRBV7-3 to TRBJ1-2, with D tentatively TRBD1 (5 bases). The CDR3 consists of 13 residues. V gave up 0 bases and J gave up 6 bases, with 8 bases separating them. The germline V gene encodes CDR1 SGHTA and CDR2 FQGTGA.

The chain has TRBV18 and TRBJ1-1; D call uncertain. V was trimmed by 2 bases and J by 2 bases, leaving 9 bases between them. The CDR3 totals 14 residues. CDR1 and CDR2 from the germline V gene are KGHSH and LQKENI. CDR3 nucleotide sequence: TGTGCCAGCTCACCAGCGGCTGTAAACACTGAAGCTTTCTTT. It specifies CASSPAAVNTEAFF.

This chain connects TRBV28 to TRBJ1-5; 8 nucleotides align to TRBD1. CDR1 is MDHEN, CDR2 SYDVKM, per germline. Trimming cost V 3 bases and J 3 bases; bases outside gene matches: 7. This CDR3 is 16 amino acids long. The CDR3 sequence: CASSFQDRVVNQPQHF. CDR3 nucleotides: TGTGCCAGCAGTTTCCAGGACAGGGTCGTCAATCAGCCCCAGCATTTT. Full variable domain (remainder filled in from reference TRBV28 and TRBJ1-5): DVKVTQSSRYLVKRTGEKVFLECVQDMDHENMFWYRQDPGLGLRLIYFSYDVKMKEKGDIPEGYSVSREKKERFSLILESASTNQTSMYLCASSFQDRVVNQPQHFGDGTRLSIL.

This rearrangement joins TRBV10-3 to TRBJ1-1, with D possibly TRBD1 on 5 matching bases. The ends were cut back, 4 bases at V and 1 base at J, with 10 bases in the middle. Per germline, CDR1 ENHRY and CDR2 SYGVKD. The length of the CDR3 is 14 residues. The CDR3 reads CAISGRQQNTEAFF. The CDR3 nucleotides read TGTGCCATCAGTGGAAGACAGCAGAACACTGAAGCTTTCTTT.

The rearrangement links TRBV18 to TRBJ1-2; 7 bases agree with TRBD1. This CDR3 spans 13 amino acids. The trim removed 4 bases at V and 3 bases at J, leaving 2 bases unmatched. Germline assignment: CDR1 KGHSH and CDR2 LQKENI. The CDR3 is CASSLQGDYGYTF. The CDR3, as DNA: TGTGCCAGCTCACTCCAGGGGGACTATGGCTACACCTTC.

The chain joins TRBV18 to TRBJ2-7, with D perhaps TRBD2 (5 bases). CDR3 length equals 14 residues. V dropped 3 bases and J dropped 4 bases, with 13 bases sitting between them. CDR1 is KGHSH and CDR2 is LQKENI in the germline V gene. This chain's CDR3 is CASSPDGSGYEQYF. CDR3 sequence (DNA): TGTGCCAGCTCACCGGACGGTTCGGGATACGAGCAGTACTTC.

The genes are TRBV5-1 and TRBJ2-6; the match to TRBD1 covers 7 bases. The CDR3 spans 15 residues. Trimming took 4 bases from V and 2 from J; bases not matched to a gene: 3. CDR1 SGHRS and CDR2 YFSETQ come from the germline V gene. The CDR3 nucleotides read TGCGCCAGCAGCGGCCAGGGGGCTGGGGCCAACGTCCTGACTTTC. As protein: CASSGQGAGANVLTF.

CDR3: CASSVGLAGERSGELFF. The CDR3 nucleotides read TGTGCCAGCAGCGTCGGACTAGCGGGAGAAAGGTCCGGGGAGCTGTTTTTT. The chain couples TRBV9 to TRBJ2-2, with 13 bases aligning to TRBD2. The V and J ends lost 2 bases and 6 bases, in that order; junction bases with no gene match: 7. CDR3 size: 17 residues. Germline CDR1 reads SGDLS; CDR2 reads YYNGEE.

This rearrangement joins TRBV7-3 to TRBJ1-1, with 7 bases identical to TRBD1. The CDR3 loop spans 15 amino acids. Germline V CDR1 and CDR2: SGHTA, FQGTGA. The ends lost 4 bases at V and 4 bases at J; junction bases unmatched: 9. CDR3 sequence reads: CASSSRRDSATEAFF. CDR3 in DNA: TGTGCCAGCAGCTCCCGTCGGGACAGCGCCACTGAAGCTTTCTTT.

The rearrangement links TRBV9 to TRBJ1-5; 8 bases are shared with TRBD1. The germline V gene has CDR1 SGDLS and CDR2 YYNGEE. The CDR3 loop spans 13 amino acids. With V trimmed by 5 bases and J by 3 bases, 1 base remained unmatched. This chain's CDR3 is CASRDRVNQPQHF. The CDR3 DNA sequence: TGTGCCAGCAGGGACAGGGTCAATCAGCCCCAGCATTTT. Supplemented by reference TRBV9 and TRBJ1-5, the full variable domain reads DSGVTQTPKHLITATGQRVTLRCSPRSGDLSVYWYQQSLDQGLQFLIQYYNGEERAKGNILERFSAQQFPDLHSELNLSSLELGDSALYFCASRDRVNQPQHFGDGTRLSIL.

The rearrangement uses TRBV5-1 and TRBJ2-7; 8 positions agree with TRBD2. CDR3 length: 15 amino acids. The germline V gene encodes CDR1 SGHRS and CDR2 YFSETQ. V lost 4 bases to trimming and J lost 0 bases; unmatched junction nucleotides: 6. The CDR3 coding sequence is TGCGCCAGCAGCCCGAGACTAGCGCGCTCCTACGAGCAGTACTTC. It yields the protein CASSPRLARSYEQYF.

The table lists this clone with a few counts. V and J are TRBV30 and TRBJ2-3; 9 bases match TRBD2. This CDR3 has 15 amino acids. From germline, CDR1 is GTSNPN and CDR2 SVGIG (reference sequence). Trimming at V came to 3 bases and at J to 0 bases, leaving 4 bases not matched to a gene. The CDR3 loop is CAWRGLALSTDTQYF. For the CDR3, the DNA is TGTGCCTGGAGAGGACTAGCGCTGAGCACAGATACGCAGTATTTT. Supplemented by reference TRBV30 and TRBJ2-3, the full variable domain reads SQTIHQWPATLVQPVGSPLSLECTVEGTSNPNLYWYRQAAGRGLQLLFYSVGIGQISSEVPQNLSASRPQDRQFILSSKKLLLSDSGFYLCAWRGLALSTDTQYFGPGTRLTVL.

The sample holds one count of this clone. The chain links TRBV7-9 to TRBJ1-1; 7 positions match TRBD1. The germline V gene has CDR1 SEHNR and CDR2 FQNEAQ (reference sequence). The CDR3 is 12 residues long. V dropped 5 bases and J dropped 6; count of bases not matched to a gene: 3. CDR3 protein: CASSADRAEAFF. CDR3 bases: TGTGCCAGCAGCGCTGACAGGGCTGAAGCTTTCTTT.

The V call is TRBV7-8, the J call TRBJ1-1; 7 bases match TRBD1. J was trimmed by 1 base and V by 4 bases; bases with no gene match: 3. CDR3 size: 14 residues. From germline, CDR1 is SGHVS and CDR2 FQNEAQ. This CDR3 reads CASSSTGANTEAFF. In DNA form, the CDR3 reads TGTGCCAGCAGCTCTACAGGGGCGAACACTGAAGCTTTCTTT.

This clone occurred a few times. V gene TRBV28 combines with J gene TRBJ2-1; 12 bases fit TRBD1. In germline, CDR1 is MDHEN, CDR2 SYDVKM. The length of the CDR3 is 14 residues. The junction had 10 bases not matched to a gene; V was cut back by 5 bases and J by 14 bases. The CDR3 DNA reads TGTGCCAGCAGTACGAATGCGGGACAGGGGGCCAAGTTCTTC. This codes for CASSTNAGQGAKFF.

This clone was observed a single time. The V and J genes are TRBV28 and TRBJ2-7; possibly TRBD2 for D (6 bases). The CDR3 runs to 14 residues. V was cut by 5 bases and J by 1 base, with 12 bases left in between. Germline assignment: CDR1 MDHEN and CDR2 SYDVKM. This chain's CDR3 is CASSGFGGSYEQYF. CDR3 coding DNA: TGTGCCAGCAGTGGGTTTGGAGGGTCCTACGAGCAGTACTTC.

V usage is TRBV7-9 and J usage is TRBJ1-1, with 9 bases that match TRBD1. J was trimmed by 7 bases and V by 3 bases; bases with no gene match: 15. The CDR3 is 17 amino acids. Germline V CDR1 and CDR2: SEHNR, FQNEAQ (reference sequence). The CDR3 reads CASSFAPGTGGKDEAFF. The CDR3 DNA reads TGTGCCAGCAGCTTTGCCCCCGGCACAGGGGGCAAGGATGAAGCTTTCTTT.

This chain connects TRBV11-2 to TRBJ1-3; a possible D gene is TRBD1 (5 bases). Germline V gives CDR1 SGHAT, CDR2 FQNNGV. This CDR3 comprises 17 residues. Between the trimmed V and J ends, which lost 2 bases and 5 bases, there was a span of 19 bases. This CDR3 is CASSLPRGSFLRNTIYF. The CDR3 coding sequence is TGTGCCAGCAGCTTACCACGGGGGAGCTTCCTTCGAAACACCATATATTTT.

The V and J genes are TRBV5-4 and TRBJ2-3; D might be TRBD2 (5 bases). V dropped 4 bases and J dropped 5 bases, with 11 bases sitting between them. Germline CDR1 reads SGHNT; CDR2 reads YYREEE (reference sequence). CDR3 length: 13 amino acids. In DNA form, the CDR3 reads TGTGCCAGCAGCCTGAGCGCGGGAGATACGCAGTATTTT. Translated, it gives CASSLSAGDTQYF. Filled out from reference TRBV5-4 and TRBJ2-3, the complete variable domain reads ETGVTQSPTHLIKTRGQQVTLRCSSQSGHNTVSWYQQALGQGPQFIFQYYREEENGRGNFPPRFSGLQFPNYSSELNVNALELDDSALYLCASSLSAGDTQYFGPGTRLTVL.

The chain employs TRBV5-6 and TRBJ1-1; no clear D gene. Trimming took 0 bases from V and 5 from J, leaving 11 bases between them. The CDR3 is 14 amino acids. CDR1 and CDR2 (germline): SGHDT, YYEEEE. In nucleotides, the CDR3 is TGTGCCAGCAGCTTGGATAGAGAGAGGACTGAAGCTTTCTTT. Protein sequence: CASSLDRERTEAFF.

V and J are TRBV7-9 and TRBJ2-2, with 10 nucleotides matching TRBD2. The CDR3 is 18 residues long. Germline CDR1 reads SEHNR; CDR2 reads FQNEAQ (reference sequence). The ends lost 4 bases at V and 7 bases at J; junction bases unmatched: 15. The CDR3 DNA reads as TGTGCCAGCAGCTCTCCCGGGGTAGTAGCGGGAGGAGACGGGGAGCTGTTTTTT. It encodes CASSSPGVVAGGDGELFF.

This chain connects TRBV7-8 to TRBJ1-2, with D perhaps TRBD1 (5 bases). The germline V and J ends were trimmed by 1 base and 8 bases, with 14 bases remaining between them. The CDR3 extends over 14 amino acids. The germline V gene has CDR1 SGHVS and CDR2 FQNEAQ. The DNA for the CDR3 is TGTGCCAGCAGCTTAGAGGGGCCGCTGCGGGGCTACACCTTC. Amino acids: CASSLEGPLRGYTF.

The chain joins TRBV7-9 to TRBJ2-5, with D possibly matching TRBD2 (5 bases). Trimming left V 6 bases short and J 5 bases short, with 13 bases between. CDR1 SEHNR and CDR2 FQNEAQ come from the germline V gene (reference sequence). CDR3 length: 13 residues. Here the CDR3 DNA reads TGTGCCAGCAGTTCGAGGGAGCGGGAGACCCAGTACTTC. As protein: CASSSRERETQYF.

As DNA, the CDR3 is TGTGCCAGCAGCGTAGCTCCTAATGAAAAACTGTTTTTT. Translated: CASSVAPNEKLFF. The chain carries TRBV9 and TRBJ1-4; D gene unclear. The V gene's germline CDR1 is SGDLS and CDR2 YYNGEE. Trimming took 0 bases from V and 3 from J, leaving 3 bases between them. There are 13 residues in the CDR3. Complete variable domain (other parts from reference TRBV9 and TRBJ1-4): DSGVTQTPKHLITATGQRVTLRCSPRSGDLSVYWYQQSLDQGLQFLIQYYNGEERAKGNILERFSAQQFPDLHSELNLSSLELGDSALYFCASSVAPNEKLFFGSGTQLSVL.

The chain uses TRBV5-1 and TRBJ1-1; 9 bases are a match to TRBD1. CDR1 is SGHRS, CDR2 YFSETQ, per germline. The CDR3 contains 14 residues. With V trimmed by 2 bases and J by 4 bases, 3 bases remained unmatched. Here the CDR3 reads CASSLTQGATEAFF. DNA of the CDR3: TGCGCCAGCAGCTTAACACAGGGGGCCACTGAAGCTTTCTTT.

CDR3 residues: CASSDSGWGPGANVLTF. As DNA, the CDR3 is TGTGCCAGCAGTGATTCCGGTTGGGGCCCCGGGGCCAACGTCCTGACTTTC. This sequence joins TRBV6-1 and TRBJ2-6; maybe TRBD1 (5 bases). This CDR3 region has 17 residues. Germline V gene data show CDR1 as MNHNS and CDR2 as SASEGT. Trimming stripped 3 bases from V and 4 bases from J, with 16 bases between.